This passage covers 13 T cell receptor beta chains from one sample sequenced in a study of metastatic and nonmetastatic thyroid tumors. There were no patients who had received any treatment before thyroid surgery. TCRdb re-called the PCR reads through MiXCR. The sample includes some 22,000 clones, approximately 23% of them seen just once. Material: tumor tissue. The receptor set was obtained from a female donor with papillary thyroid cancer or a benign thyroid nodule (not recorded which). Some clones in this sample may be carry-over from other donors' samples.

Many counts were recorded for this clone. The genes are TRBV11-2 and TRBJ1-1; no definite D call. V lost 1 base and J lost 5, with 8 bases in between. CDR1 and CDR2 from the germline V gene are SGHAT and FQNNGV. CDR3 length: 13 residues. CDR3 in amino acids: CASSLGPRTEAFF. The CDR3 coding sequence is TGTGCCAGCAGCTTAGGGCCACGGACTGAAGCTTTCTTT.

The chain is built from TRBV10-3 and TRBJ2-5; 7 bases map to TRBD1. The trim removed 0 bases at V and 3 bases at J, leaving 1 base unmatched. CDR1 ENHRY and CDR2 SYGVKD come from the germline V gene. The CDR3 is 14 amino acids. The CDR3 DNA reads TGTGCCATCAGTGAGTCTGGGACAGAAGAGACCCAGTACTTC. This encodes CAISESGTEETQYF.

By proportion, this clone is medium-sized. The chain joins TRBV20-1 to TRBJ2-7; 8 bases agree with TRBD1. CDR3 size: 15 residues. The V segment lost 0 bases and the J segment 0 bases; nucleotides outside the gene matches: 4. The germline V gene encodes CDR1 DFQATT and CDR2 SNEGSKA (reference sequence). As DNA, the CDR3 is TGCAGTGCTAGAGAGGGGACAGGTAACTCCTACGAGCAGTACTTC. Translating it yields CSAREGTGNSYEQYF.

In its sample, this clone was seen many times. The chain carries TRBV20-1 and TRBJ2-7, with 9 bases identical to TRBD2. CDR1 and CDR2 (germline): DFQATT, SNEGSKA (reference sequence). CDR3 length: 13 residues. J was trimmed by 6 bases and V by 3 bases; bases with no gene match: 6. CDR3 in amino acids: CSASPSGIIEQYF. CDR3 in DNA: TGCAGTGCTAGCCCTAGCGGGATAATCGAGCAGTACTTC.

This rearrangement joins TRBV20-1 to TRBJ1-1, with unresolved D. Trimming left V 0 bases short and J 7 bases short, with 12 bases between. Germline-derived CDR1 and CDR2 are DFQATT and SNEGSKA (reference sequence). The CDR3 contains 13 residues. Here the CDR3 DNA reads TGCAGTGCTAGAGATGTTCGTCGGGATGAAGCTTTCTTT. Its translation is CSARDVRRDEAFF.

V usage is TRBV19 and J usage is TRBJ1-5, with D perhaps TRBD1 (6 bases). The germline gives CDR1 LNHDA, CDR2 SQIVND (reference sequence). This CDR3 has 15 residues. Trimming removed 5 bases from V and 0 bases from J, with 11 bases in between. The CDR3 protein is CASSENRVSNQPQHF. In DNA form, the CDR3 reads TGTGCCAGTAGTGAGAACAGGGTTAGCAATCAGCCCCAGCATTTT.

This chain joins TRBV2 and TRBJ1-6; D not certain. This CDR3 has 13 amino acids. Germline assignment: CDR1 SNHLY and CDR2 FYNNEI. The V and J ends lost 11 bases and 10 bases respectively, with 18 bases between them. The CDR3 nucleotides read TGTGCCTGTACGCCGGGGTCTGCCTCACCCCTCCACTTT. Translating it yields CACTPGSASPLHF.

This chain links TRBV20-1 with TRBJ1-6; D unclear. Germline V gene sequence: CDR1 DFQATT, CDR2 SNEGSKA (reference sequence). The CDR3 totals 13 residues. Trimming pared 6 bases from V and 2 bases from J, leaving 8 bases between. CDR3 nucleotides: TGCAGTGCAATACGTGCCTATAATTCACCCCTCCACTTT. Residues: CSAIRAYNSPLHF.

V and J are TRBV7-2 and TRBJ1-1; D is unresolved. The germline gives CDR1 SGHTA, CDR2 FQGNSA. The V end was cut by 5 bases, the J end by 0 bases, with 10 bases between. This CDR3 region has 14 residues. The CDR3 bases are TGTGCCAGCAGCCCCGGACGGATGAACACTGAAGCTTTCTTT. Encoded protein: CASSPGRMNTEAFF.

Many counts were recorded for this clone. The chain couples TRBV10-3 to TRBJ2-3; possible D gene TRBD2, 5 bases. The germline gives CDR1 ENHRY, CDR2 SYGVKD. The V gene lost 6 bases and the J gene lost 4 bases, with 8 bases spanning the gap. This CDR3 is 12 amino acids long. CDR3: CAIRKEADTQYF. Here the CDR3 DNA reads TGTGCCATCAGGAAGGAGGCAGATACGCAGTATTTT.

By share of the sample, this clone is medium-sized. The J gene is TRBJ1-3, the V gene TRBV7-9; unclear D gene. V lost 1 base and J lost 4, with 5 bases in between. This CDR3 region has 13 residues. Per the germline V gene, CDR1 is SEHNR and CDR2 is FQNEAQ (reference sequence). CDR3 residues: CASSLVSGNTIYF. The CDR3, as DNA: TGTGCCAGCAGCTTAGTTTCCGGAAACACCATATATTTT.

This CDR3 reads CASSNSGRHNEQFF. DNA for the CDR3: TGTGCCAGCAGCAATAGCGGGAGACACAATGAGCAGTTCTTC. J is TRBJ2-1 and V is TRBV11-3; 9 bases agree with TRBD2. Germline V gene data show CDR1 as SGHNT and CDR2 as YENEEA. The CDR3 has 14 residues. Trimming removed 5 bases from V and 5 bases from J; junction bases left unmatched: 4.

There are a few counts of this clone. V is TRBV27 and J is TRBJ2-7; D not resolved. The V gene's germline CDR1 is MNHEY and CDR2 SMNVEV (reference sequence). This CDR3 region has 16 residues. The V gene lost 0 bases and the J gene lost 3 bases, with 15 bases spanning the gap. CDR3 sequence (DNA): TGTGCCAGCAGTTTATCTGGGCCAGCTACTTACTACGAGCAGTACTTC. Amino acids: CASSLSGPATYYEQYF.